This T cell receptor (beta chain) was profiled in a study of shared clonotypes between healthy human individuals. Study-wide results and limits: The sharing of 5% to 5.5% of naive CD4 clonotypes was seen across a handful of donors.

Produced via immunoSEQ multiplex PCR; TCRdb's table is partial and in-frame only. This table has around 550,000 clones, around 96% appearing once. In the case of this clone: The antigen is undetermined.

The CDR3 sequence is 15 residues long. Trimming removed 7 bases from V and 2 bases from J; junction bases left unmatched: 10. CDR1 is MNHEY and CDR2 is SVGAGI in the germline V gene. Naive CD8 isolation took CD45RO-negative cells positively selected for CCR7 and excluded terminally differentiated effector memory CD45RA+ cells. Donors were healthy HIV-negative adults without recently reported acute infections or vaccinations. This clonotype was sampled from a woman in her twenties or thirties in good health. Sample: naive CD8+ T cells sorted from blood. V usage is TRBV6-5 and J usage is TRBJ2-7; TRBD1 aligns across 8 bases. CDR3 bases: TGTGCCAGCAATCCGTCCGGGACAGGAGCCTACGAGCAGTACTTC. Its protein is CASNPSGTGAYEQYF.